This TCR beta chain stems from a study of Graves' ophthalmopathy and Graves' hyperthyroidism. Regarding the study as a whole: With around 70% sensitivity and about 74% specificity, the model predicted ophthalmopathy progression. In blood appeared most of the expanded thyroid clonotypes whose frequency exceeded 0.001.

Fresh peripheral blood, 10 ml, was the PBMC source. Transcripts of RNA were the source for amplifying TCR beta CDR3 regions. A first-round RT-PCR used HTBI primers, followed by a second-round multiplex PCR. Using its own MiXCR run on the multiplex PCR reads, TCRdb lists one record per CDR3 protein. The sample has 350,000 to 450,000 distinct CDR3 sequences, more than 20% seen once. The sample holds many counts of this clonotype. Antigen: not known. The clonotype comes from a woman aged 18-30 years with stable Graves' hyperthyroidism. The sample was peripheral blood.

CDR3 DNA sequence: TGCAGCTTCAGACAGGGCGTCCAAGAGACCCAGTACTTC. Translation gives CSFRQGVQETQYF. V is TRBV29-1 and J is TRBJ2-5; 7 bases align to TRBD1. Trimming removed 8 bases from V and 1 base from J; junction bases left unmatched: 7. The CDR3 runs 13 residues. The germline gives CDR1 SQVTM, CDR2 ANQGSEA.